This T cell receptor beta chain derives from a study of graft-versus-host responses after intestinal transplantation. This clone was observed a single time. Data came from immunoSEQ multiplex PCR; TCRdb stores just in-frame clones and leaves some out. The repertoire holds approximately 100,000 clones, with around 88% as singletons. Unmatched junction bases numbered 10, after V lost 3 bases and J lost 7 bases. Germline CDR1 reads SGHNT; CDR2 reads YYREEE (reference sequence). The CDR3 is 15 residues long. This chain uses TRBV5-4 with TRBJ2-1, with TRBD1 identical over 7 bases. This clonotype was obtained from a human patient who received an intestinal transplant, so some T cells may come from the graft donor. The material was PBMCs, obtained 255 days after intestinal transplant. The DNA for the CDR3 is TGTGCCAGCAGCTCAAGACAGGGATCGTCGAATGAGCAGTTCTTC. It translates to CASSSRQGSSNEQFF.